The clone carrying this T cell receptor (beta chain) was detected many times. Its specificity is unknown. The data belong to a study of T cell repertoires in cytomegalovirus infection. Study background: A matching HLA type, together with CMV infection, was signaled by public TCR beta signatures. The study's findings and limits: HLA-C-restricted TCR beta clonotypes specific for CMV led the ex vivo response. Public TCR beta family frequency separated CMV-and-HLA carriers, including in an independent cohort.

The V and J ends lost 2 bases and 3 bases, in that order; junction bases with no gene match: 7. Per germline, CDR1 MNHNY and CDR2 SVGAGI (reference sequence). This CDR3 is 15 amino acids long. MiXCR was run by TCRdb on the reads, yielding one entry per CDR3 protein. Of 150,000 to 200,000 distinct CDR3 sequences detected, 14% appear once; the ten largest clones hold 25% to 30%. This sequence joins TRBV6-6 and TRBJ2-7, with TRBD1 matching over 7 bases. The receptor was derived from a human donor in good health (CMV status not recorded). Some clones in this sample may be carry-over from other donors' samples. Sequenced sample: PBMCs. CDR3: CASSYAHRGYYEQYF. CDR3 in DNA: TGTGCCAGCAGTTACGCCCACAGGGGCTACTACGAGCAGTACTTC.